This TCR beta chain was retrieved from a study of identical twins. Each donor was a healthy Caucasian. General study results and limits: Researchers reported excess low generation probability among twin-shared out-of-frame alpha sequences.

CDR3 length: 16 residues. CDR1 is SQVTM and CDR2 is ANQGSEA in the germline V gene. J gave up 2 bases and V 1 base, and 6 bases lay outside the gene matches. This clonotype was counted many times. As yet, its antigen is unknown. TCRdb re-derived calls from the 5' RACE reads in MiXCR, one entry per CDR3 protein. The sample has under 900,000 distinct CDR3 sequences, about 18% seen once. These data were likewise used in another study, on T cells expressing NK-cell markers. This second study notes: In a few donors, dominant clonotypes made up roughly 25-60.1% of CD3+CD56-NKG2C+ cells.

Sequencing was done on a sample of PBMCs. The TCR originated in a woman between 18 and 30 years old in good health. This sequence joins TRBV29-1 and TRBJ2-1, with 9 bases identical to TRBD2. CDR3 in amino acids: CSVEGGSGGTYNEQFF. The CDR3 DNA reads TGCAGCGTTGAAGGAGGTAGCGGGGGAACCTACAATGAGCAGTTCTTC.